One sample yielded the 27 T cell receptor beta chains listed below, sequenced in a study of T cells in Graves' hyperthyroidism and ophthalmopathy. TCR beta CDR3 regions were amplified from RNA transcripts. First-round RT-PCR of the TCR CDR3 relied on the HTBI primer set. Each CDR3 protein gets one entry after TCRdb re-called the multiplex PCR reads with MiXCR. Of hundreds of thousands of distinct CDR3 sequences detected, roughly a quarter appear once; the ten largest clones hold approximately 10%. The specimen sequenced was blood. The receptors were gathered from a woman under 40 with Graves' ophthalmopathy.

This chain links TRBV15 with TRBJ2-5, with no clear D. V was trimmed by 6 bases and J by 4 bases, leaving 12 bases between them. Germline CDR1 reads LNHNV; CDR2 reads YYDKDF (reference sequence). This CDR3 is built from 13 residues. CDR3 nucleotides: TGTGCCACCAGAAAGGGCAGTCGAGAGACCCAGTACTTC. Amino acid sequence: CATRKGSRETQYF. The variable domain in full, completed from reference TRBV15 and TRBJ2-5, reads DAMVIQNPRYQVTQFGKPVTLSCSQTLNHNVMYWYQQKSSQAPKLLFHYYDKDFNNEADTPDNFQSRRPNTSFCFLDIRSPGLGDTAMYLCATRKGSRETQYFGPGTRLLVL.

This clonotype was detected only a few times. A much larger clonotype is one base distant, so this may be a read error. The chain couples TRBV9 to TRBJ1-3; D unresolved. The CDR3 is made up of 16 amino acids. Germline V gives CDR1 SGDLS, CDR2 YYNGEE. The CDR3 here is CASSAMDRSSGNTICF. The CDR3 DNA is TGTGCCAGCAGCGCCATGGACCGAAGCTCTGGAAACACCATATGTTTT.

The sample holds a few counts of this clonotype. The J gene is TRBJ2-2, the V gene TRBV30, with 7 bases lining up with TRBD2. The CDR3 covers 13 residues. The V gene's germline CDR1 is GTSNPN and CDR2 SVGIG (reference sequence). J gave up 6 bases and V 3 bases, and 4 bases lay outside the gene matches. Here the CDR3 reads CAWSLGRAGELFF. The CDR3 nucleotides read TGTGCCTGGAGCCTAGGGAGGGCCGGGGAGCTGTTTTTT. Full variable domain (rest looked up from reference TRBV30 and TRBJ2-2): SQTIHQWPATLVQPVGSPLSLECTVEGTSNPNLYWYRQAAGRGLQLLFYSVGIGQISSEVPQNLSASRPQDRQFILSSKKLLLSDSGFYLCAWSLGRAGELFFGEGSRLTVL.

This clonotype was detected ten times or more. V and J are TRBV28 and TRBJ1-5; TRBD1 is a possible D gene (6 bases). The CDR3 sequence is 13 residues long. Trimming removed 2 bases from V and 9 bases from J, with 11 bases in between. Germline V gene sequence: CDR1 MDHEN, CDR2 SYDVKM. DNA of the CDR3: TGTGCCAGCAGTTTAAGCGGGGGCCGGCCCCAGCATTTT. It is translated as CASSLSGGRPQHF.

The rearrangement links TRBV11-3 to TRBJ1-5; D remains unclear. V lost 1 base to trimming and J lost 2 bases, with 15 bases between them. CDR3 length: 17 amino acids. The germline CDR1 and CDR2 sequences are SGHNT and YENEEA. The CDR3 region has the DNA TGTGCCAGCAGCTTAGGACGGCTCCCGCGGGGCAATCAGCCCCAGCATTTT. This sequence encodes CASSLGRLPRGNQPQHF. The whole variable domain, filled in from reference TRBV11-3 and TRBJ1-5, reads EAGVVQSPRYKIIEKKQPVAFWCNPISGHNTLYWYLQNLGQGPELLIRYENEEAVDDSQLPKDRFSAERLKGVDSTLKIQPAELGDSAVYLCASSLGRLPRGNQPQHFGDGTRLSIL.

This clonotype was picked up a small number of times. The rearrangement uses TRBV6-1 and TRBJ2-2; a weak D match, TRBD1 (6 bases). The CDR3 runs to 16 residues. Trimming removed 6 bases from V and 3 bases from J, with 17 bases in between. Germline-derived CDR1 and CDR2 are MNHNS and SASEGT. CDR3: CASRPGQRFYTGELFF. The CDR3 nucleotides are TGTGCCAGCAGGCCCGGACAGCGTTTCTACACCGGGGAGCTGTTTTTT.

The sample holds a few counts of this clonotype. The V gene is TRBV7-3, the J gene TRBJ1-1; D gene ambiguous. Germline loops: CDR1 SGHTA, CDR2 FQGTGA. The V and J ends lost 5 bases and 4 bases respectively, with 14 bases between them. The CDR3 covers 14 residues. This chain's CDR3 is CASSQVGGSTEAFF. The CDR3 bases are TGTGCCAGCAGCCAAGTAGGTGGGAGCACTGAAGCTTTCTTT.

This clonotype was recorded at least ten times. V and J are TRBV7-2 and TRBJ2-5, with D hard to call. This CDR3 is built from 13 residues. Germline V gene lookup returns CDR1 SGHTA and CDR2 FQGNSA. The V end lost 3 bases, the J end lost 3 bases, and 8 bases lay between the germline ends. CDR3 in amino acids: CASSLVREETQYF. In DNA, the CDR3 is TGTGCCAGCAGCTTGGTTAGGGAAGAGACCCAGTACTTC. The whole variable domain, remainder taken from reference TRBV7-2 and TRBJ2-5, is GAGVSQSPSNKVTEKGKDVELRCDPISGHTALYWYRQSLGQGLEFLIYFQGNSAPDKSGLPSDRFSAERTGGSVSTLTIQRTQQEDSAVYLCASSLVREETQYFGPGTRLLVL.

This clonotype was counted many times. The genes are TRBV30 and TRBJ1-3; the D is unclear. Between the trimmed V and J ends, which lost 1 base and 0 bases, there was a span of 7 bases. The CDR3 is 14 residues long. The germline gives CDR1 GTSNPN, CDR2 SVGIG (reference sequence). In DNA, the CDR3 is TGTGCCTGGAGTGCGACGGACTCTGGAAACACCATATATTTT. Encoded protein: CAWSATDSGNTIYF.

This clonotype has ten or more counts. The chain joins TRBV27 to TRBJ1-1; 7 nucleotides align to TRBD1. The V and J ends lost 6 bases and 5 bases, in that order; junction bases with no gene match: 12. Germline-derived CDR1 and CDR2 are MNHEY and SMNVEV (reference sequence). CDR3 length equals 15 residues. CDR3 nucleotides: TGTGCCAGCAGGCTTAATCGGGACAGTCGGACTGAAGCTTTCTTT. This sequence encodes CASRLNRDSRTEAFF.

The table lists this clonotype with many counts. The gene calls are TRBV25-1 and TRBJ1-1; D remains ambiguous. The germline V gene has CDR1 MGHDK and CDR2 SYGVNS. This CDR3 has 11 amino acids. Deletions cut 2 bases from V and 8 bases from J, with 6 bases between. As DNA, the CDR3 is TGTGCCAGCAGTGAAAACCGAGAAGCTTTCTTT. It yields the protein CASSENREAFF.

This clonotype was seen ten or more times. V is TRBV12-3 or TRBV12-4 and J is TRBJ2-2; D ambiguous. The V end lost 0 bases, the J end lost 8 bases, and 7 bases lay between the germline ends. The CDR3 is made up of 13 amino acids. The CDR3 reads CASSLAWRGELFF. In DNA form, the CDR3 reads TGTGCCAGCAGTTTAGCTTGGAGAGGGGAGCTGTTTTTT.

This clonotype was seen repeatedly, ten times or more. The chain uses TRBV12-3 or TRBV12-4 and TRBJ2-5; 9 bases fit TRBD2. This CDR3 comprises 15 residues. V gave up 8 bases and J gave up 7 bases; unmatched junction bases: 14. In nucleotides, the CDR3 is TGTGCCAGCGGGACGAGCGGGGGGTCCCCAGGGACCCAGTACTTC. Amino acid sequence: CASGTSGGSPGTQYF.

In this sample, this clonotype turned up many times. J is TRBJ1-1 and V is TRBV6-1; D unresolved. V dropped 6 bases and J dropped 6 bases, with 20 bases sitting between them. This CDR3 has 15 residues. CDR1 and CDR2 from the germline V gene are MNHNS and SASEGT. Written as DNA, the CDR3 is TGTGCCAGCAGCACCCTGAAGGGCCAACGATCTGAAGCTTTCTTT. It is translated as CASSTLKGQRSEAFF.

This clonotype has a handful of counts. J is TRBJ2-5 and V is TRBV14, with 8 bases aligning to TRBD1. This CDR3 has 15 residues. Germline assignment: CDR1 SGHDN and CDR2 FVKESK. The trim removed 6 bases at V and 2 bases at J, leaving 8 bases unmatched. CDR3 sequence reads: CASSQWTGIQETQYF. For the CDR3, the DNA is TGTGCCAGCAGTCAATGGACAGGGATTCAAGAGACCCAGTACTTC. Together with reference TRBV14 and TRBJ2-5, the CDR3 gives the full variable domain: EAGVTQFPSHSVIEKGQTVTLRCDPISGHDNLYWYRRVMGKEIKFLLHFVKESKQDESGMPNNRFLAERTGGTYSTLKVQPAELEDSGVYFCASSQWTGIQETQYFGPGTRLLVL.

This clonotype was seen a few times. This sequence may be a read error, since a much larger clone differs from it by one base. The chain joins TRBV24-1 to TRBJ1-2; a possible D gene is TRBD1 (5 bases). V gave up 5 bases and J gave up 10 bases, with 16 bases separating them. CDR3 length: 13 residues. CDR1 KGHDR and CDR2 SFDVKD come from the germline V gene. The CDR3 protein is CATSVLKGVLYTF. The CDR3 region has the DNA TGTGCCACCAGTGTCCTCAAAGGGGTCCTCTACACCTTC.

This clonotype came up many times. The chain combines TRBV20-1 with TRBJ1-1; D gene unclear. Looked up from germline, CDR1 is DFQATT and CDR2 is SNEGSKA (reference sequence). V shed 0 bases and J shed 7 bases, with 15 bases lying between them. This CDR3 has 14 amino acids. CDR3 bases: TGCAGTGCTAGAGAACTAGAGGCCAGCCTTGAAGCTTTCTTT. As protein: CSARELEASLEAFF.

Many counts were recorded for this clonotype. V is TRBV30 and J is TRBJ1-3; no clear D. V lost 0 bases and J lost 0, with 21 bases in between. The CDR3 covers 19 residues. Germline V CDR1 and CDR2: GTSNPN, SVGIG (reference sequence). The CDR3 DNA reads as TGTGCCTGGAGTGTAAGACGGCGGCTGCATGATTACTCTGGAAACACCATATATTTT. It yields the protein CAWSVRRRLHDYSGNTIYF. Full variable domain (remainder filled in from reference TRBV30 and TRBJ1-3): SQTIHQWPATLVQPVGSPLSLECTVEGTSNPNLYWYRQAAGRGLQLLFYSVGIGQISSEVPQNLSASRPQDRQFILSSKKLLLSDSGFYLCAWSVRRRLHDYSGNTIYFGEGSWLTVV.

In this sample, this clonotype turned up many times. The chain uses TRBV20-1 and TRBJ1-3, with a possible D match to TRBD1 (5 bases). The CDR3 loop spans 14 amino acids. Germline lookup yields CDR1 DFQATT and CDR2 SNEGSKA (reference sequence). The V and J ends lost 3 bases and 2 bases respectively, with 11 bases between them. CDR3: CSARPGTAGNTIYF. The DNA of the CDR3 is TGCAGTGCTAGGCCCGGGACGGCTGGAAACACCATATATTTT.

The genes are TRBV2 and TRBJ1-1; TRBD1 agrees at 9 bases. Germline V CDR1 and CDR2: SNHLY, FYNNEI. The CDR3 spans 14 residues. J was trimmed by 3 bases and V by 6 bases; bases with no gene match: 5. The CDR3 is CASSSGTGHTEAFF. The CDR3 nucleotides are TGTGCCAGCAGCTCCGGGACAGGGCACACTGAAGCTTTCTTT.

Ten or more counts support this clonotype. V is TRBV9 and J is TRBJ1-2; D may be TRBD1 (5 bases). The CDR3 is 13 residues long. Trimming stripped 0 bases from V and 3 bases from J, with 6 bases between. Germline V gene lookup returns CDR1 SGDLS and CDR2 YYNGEE. The CDR3: CASSVGRDYGYTF. The CDR3 coding sequence is TGTGCCAGCAGCGTAGGCAGGGACTATGGCTACACCTTC.

The V gene is TRBV6-1, the J gene TRBJ1-2; 7 positions agree with TRBD1. The CDR3 is 13 residues long. Germline V gives CDR1 MNHNS, CDR2 SASEGT. After removal of 6 bases from V and 6 bases from J, the junction contained 7 bases not matched to a gene. The CDR3 bases are TGTGCCAGCAGCTCAGACAGGGTTGATGGCTACACCTTC. It is translated as CASSSDRVDGYTF.

The chain carries TRBV6-1 and TRBJ1-1; 11 bases align to TRBD1. The CDR3 spans 13 residues. Germline trimming cut 11 bases from V and 10 bases from J; bases unmatched to any gene: 12. Germline loops: CDR1 MNHNS, CDR2 SASEGT. The CDR3 DNA follows: TGTGCCTGGAGTGAGGACAGGGGGCGCACAGCTTTCTTT. Translation gives CAWSEDRGRTAFF.

This clonotype showed up many times. V usage is TRBV29-1 and J usage is TRBJ1-2, with 7 bases lining up with TRBD1. There are 12 residues in the CDR3. Germline CDR1 reads SQVTM; CDR2 reads ANQGSEA. Germline trimming cut 6 bases from V and 4 bases from J; bases unmatched to any gene: 5. CDR3 bases: TGCAGCGTCCGTGACAGGGTCTATGGCTACACCTTC. Residues: CSVRDRVYGYTF.

This clonotype has only a few counts. The V call is TRBV27, the J call TRBJ2-7, with 7 positions matching TRBD2. The length of the CDR3 is 15 residues. The ends lost 4 bases at V and 1 base at J; junction bases unmatched: 7. Germline V gene lookup returns CDR1 MNHEY and CDR2 SMNVEV (reference sequence). DNA for the CDR3: TGTGCCAGCAGTTGGGTGGCGGGGGAGTCCTACGAGCAGTACTTC. Translation: CASSWVAGESYEQYF.

In this sample, this clonotype turned up many times. The J gene is TRBJ2-7, the V gene TRBV7-6, with unresolved D. The germline CDR1 and CDR2 sequences are SGHVS and FNYEAQ. V was clipped by 5 bases and J by 2 bases, with 7 bases between them. The CDR3 consists of 12 residues. Written as DNA, the CDR3 is TGTGCCAGCAGCGGAGTTACCTACGAGCAGTACTTC. It specifies CASSGVTYEQYF.

At least ten counts were recorded for this clonotype. The chain combines TRBV20-1 with TRBJ2-7; D is possibly TRBD1 (5 bases). Trimming took off 4 bases at V and 2 bases at J, with 15 bases between the two ends. The CDR3 has 14 residues. The germline gives CDR1 DFQATT, CDR2 SNEGSKA (reference sequence). The CDR3, as DNA: TGCAGTGCTACGAGGTTGTTAGGGGCCTACGAGCAGTACTTC. Translated, it gives CSATRLLGAYEQYF.